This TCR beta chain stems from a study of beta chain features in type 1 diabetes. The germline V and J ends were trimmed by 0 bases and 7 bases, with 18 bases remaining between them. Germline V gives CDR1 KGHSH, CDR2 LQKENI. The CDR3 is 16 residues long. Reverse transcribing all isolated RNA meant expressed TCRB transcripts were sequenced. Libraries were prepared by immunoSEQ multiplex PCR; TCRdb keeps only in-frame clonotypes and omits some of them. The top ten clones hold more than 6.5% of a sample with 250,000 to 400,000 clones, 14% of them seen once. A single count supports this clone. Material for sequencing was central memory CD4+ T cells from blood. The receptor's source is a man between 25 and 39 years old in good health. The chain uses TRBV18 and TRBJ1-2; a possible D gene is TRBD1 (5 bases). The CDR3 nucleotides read TGTGCCAGCTCACCACCGGGTCTGCAGGGACTCTCTGGCTACACCTTC. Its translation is CASSPPGLQGLSGYTF.